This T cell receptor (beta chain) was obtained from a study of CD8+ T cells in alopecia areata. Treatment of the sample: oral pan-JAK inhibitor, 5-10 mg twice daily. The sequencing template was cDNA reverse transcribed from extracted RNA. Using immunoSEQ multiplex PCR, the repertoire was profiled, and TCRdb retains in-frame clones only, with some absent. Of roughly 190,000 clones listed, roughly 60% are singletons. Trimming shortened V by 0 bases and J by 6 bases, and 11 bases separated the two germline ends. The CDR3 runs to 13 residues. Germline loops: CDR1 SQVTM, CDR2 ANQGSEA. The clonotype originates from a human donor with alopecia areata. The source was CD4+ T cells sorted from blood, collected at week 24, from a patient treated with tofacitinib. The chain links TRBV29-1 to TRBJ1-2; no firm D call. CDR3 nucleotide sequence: TGCAGCGTTGAAGACTCAGGCGTCCATGGCTACACCTTC. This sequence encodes CSVEDSGVHGYTF.